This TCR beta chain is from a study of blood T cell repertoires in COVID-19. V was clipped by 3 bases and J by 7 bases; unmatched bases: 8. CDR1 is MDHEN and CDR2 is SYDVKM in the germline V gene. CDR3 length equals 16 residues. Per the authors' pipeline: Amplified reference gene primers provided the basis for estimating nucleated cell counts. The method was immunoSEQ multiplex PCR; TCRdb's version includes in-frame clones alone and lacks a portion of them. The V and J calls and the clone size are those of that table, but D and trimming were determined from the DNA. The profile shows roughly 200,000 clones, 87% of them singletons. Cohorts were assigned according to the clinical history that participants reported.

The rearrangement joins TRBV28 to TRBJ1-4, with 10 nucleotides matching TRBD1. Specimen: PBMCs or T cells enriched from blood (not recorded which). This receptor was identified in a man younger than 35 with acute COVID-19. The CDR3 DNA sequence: TGTGCCAGCAGTTTCCTCCCGGGACAGGGGCCTGAAAAACTGTTTTTT. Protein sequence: CASSFLPGQGPEKLFF.